A single sample is the source of the 18 T cell receptor beta chains below, sequenced in a study of blood T cell repertoires in COVID-19. Sequencing was performed with immunoSEQ multiplex PCR; in TCRdb, only in-frame clones are kept and a portion is missing. The sample includes some 320,000 clones, about 88% seen only once; the top ten take roughly 2.6%. Sequencing input: PBMCs or T cells enriched from blood (not recorded which). All receptors derive from a man between 60 and 75 years old who had recovered from COVID-19.

The rearrangement uses TRBV29-1 and TRBJ2-5, with 8 bases matching TRBD2. With V trimmed by 5 bases and J by 0 bases, 14 bases remained unmatched. The CDR3 totals 17 residues. Per the germline V gene, CDR1 is SQVTM and CDR2 is ANQGSEA. The CDR3 nucleotides are TGCAGCGTTCATGGTCCAGGTACTAGCGGTCACCAAGAGACCCAGTACTTC. Protein sequence: CSVHGPGTSGHQETQYF.

The V gene is TRBV14, the J gene TRBJ2-1, with D maybe TRBD1 (5 bases). The CDR3 is made up of 15 amino acids. Deletions cut 4 bases from V and 0 bases from J, with 10 bases between. The germline V gene encodes CDR1 SGHDN and CDR2 FVKESK. The CDR3 DNA reads TGTGCCAGCAGCCCGTTCGACAGCTCCTACAATGAGCAGTTCTTC. Protein product: CASSPFDSSYNEQFF.

The gene calls are TRBV3-1 (or the pseudogene TRBV3-2) and TRBJ2-3, with 12 bases matching TRBD2. The CDR3 length is 16 residues. The junction had 11 bases not matched to a gene; V was cut back by 4 bases and J by 9 bases. From germline, CDR1 is LGHDT and CDR2 YNNKEL (reference sequence). The CDR3 region is CASSLTSGRLLTTQYF. The CDR3 DNA reads as TGTGCCAGCAGCCTAACTAGCGGGAGGCTCCTTACGACGCAGTATTTT.

The chain has TRBV12-3 or TRBV12-4 and TRBJ2-3; D not resolved. The V and J ends lost 6 bases and 2 bases respectively, with 3 bases between them. This CDR3 is 11 amino acids long. This CDR3 is CASRYTDTQYF. CDR3 sequence (DNA): TGTGCCAGCAGATACACAGATACGCAGTATTTT.

J is TRBJ2-3 and V is TRBV7-3, with 10 nucleotides matching TRBD1. The CDR3 length is 16 residues. Germline CDR1 is SGHTA and CDR2 is FQGTGA. V lost 0 bases to trimming and J lost 3 bases; unmatched junction nucleotides: 3. For the CDR3, the DNA is TGTGCCAGCAGCTTAACGGTGGACAGGGGGACAGATACGCAGTATTTT. Translated, it gives CASSLTVDRGTDTQYF.

The chain recombines TRBV10-3 with TRBJ1-5; maybe TRBD1 (6 bases). This CDR3 region has 18 residues. V was pared by 3 bases and J by 6 bases, with 24 bases between. Per the germline V gene, CDR1 is ENHRY and CDR2 is SYGVKD. The CDR3 loop is CAISDQPRGGAPGQPQHF. In DNA form, the CDR3 reads TGTGCCATCAGTGACCAACCCCGAGGGGGGGCGCCGGGTCAGCCCCAGCATTTT.

The rearrangement links TRBV12-3 or TRBV12-4 to TRBJ1-3; the D gene is possibly TRBD1 (5 bases). The length of the CDR3 is 13 residues. V was cut by 5 bases and J by 8 bases, with 13 bases left in between. CDR3 loop: CASSPPGRDTIYF. The DNA of the CDR3 is TGTGCCAGCAGTCCCCCAGGGAGGGACACCATATATTTT.

J is TRBJ1-3 and V is TRBV6-6; the D gene is possibly TRBD1 (6 bases). The germline CDR1 and CDR2 sequences are MNHNY and SVGAGI (reference sequence). This CDR3 contains 16 residues. V was cut by 0 bases and J by 3 bases, with 12 bases left in between. CDR3 residues: CASSYSTAGDGNTIYF. The CDR3 bases are TGTGCCAGCAGTTACTCGACCGCAGGGGATGGAAACACCATATATTTT.

This clone was found once. The chain couples TRBV3-1 (or the pseudogene TRBV3-2) to TRBJ2-2; D is unresolved. Germline values: CDR1 LGHDT, CDR2 YNNKEL (reference sequence). V lost 4 bases and J lost 3, with 12 bases in between. The CDR3 contains 15 residues. This CDR3 reads CASSPPRGDTGELFF. In nucleotides, the CDR3 is TGTGCCAGCAGCCCCCCCCGCGGCGACACCGGGGAGCTGTTTTTT.

The V and J genes are TRBV5-4 and TRBJ1-5, with 12 bases identical to TRBD1. Germline V CDR1 and CDR2: SGHNT, YYREEE (reference sequence). V lost 7 bases and J lost 6; bases outside the gene matches: 8. The CDR3 length is 15 residues. CDR3 in DNA: TGTGCCAGCCACCCACGGGACAGGGGGCCTCAGCCCCAGCATTTT. This sequence encodes CASHPRDRGPQPQHF.

This rearrangement joins TRBV21-1 to TRBJ1-1; TRBD1, the D gene given by the table, was not confirmed from the DNA. TRBV21-1 is a recognized pseudogene. This CDR3 region has 13 residues. CDR3 protein: CADRAVWNTEAFF. The CDR3 bases are TGTGCTGACAGGGCGGTCTGGAACACTGAAGCTTTCTTT.

The chain combines TRBV7-9 with TRBJ2-5; perhaps TRBD2 as D (6 bases). This CDR3 has 15 residues. CDR1 is SEHNR and CDR2 is FQNEAQ in the germline V gene (reference sequence). V was cut by 2 bases and J by 5 bases, with 15 bases left in between. The CDR3 bases are TGTGCCAGCAGCTTATCGTTTTCGGCGGGGGAGACCCAGTACTTC. Translated, it gives CASSLSFSAGETQYF.

This chain uses TRBV19 with TRBJ1-2, with D maybe TRBD1 (6 bases). V gave up 5 bases and J gave up 3 bases, with 16 bases separating them. CDR1 LNHDA and CDR2 SQIVND come from the germline V gene (reference sequence). The CDR3 has 15 residues. The CDR3 DNA reads as TGTGCCAGTAGTGTCACACACAGGGAATACTATGGCTACACCTTC. Protein product: CASSVTHREYYGYTF.

V and J are TRBV6-5 and TRBJ1-6; 8 nucleotides align to TRBD1. The CDR3 sequence is 16 residues long. The junction had 11 bases not matched to a gene; V was cut back by 4 bases and J by 9 bases. Germline CDR1 reads MNHEY; CDR2 reads SVGAGI. For the CDR3, the DNA is TGTGCCAGCAGTTTCTCAACCCCGACAGGGGCTTCACCCCTCCACTTT. Translating gives CASSFSTPTGASPLHF.

Only one count was recorded for this clone. The chain couples TRBV4-1 to TRBJ1-2, with 7 bases lining up with TRBD1. Per the germline V gene, CDR1 is MGHRA and CDR2 is YSYEKL. This CDR3 has 16 residues. V shed 0 bases and J 5 bases; nucleotides not matched to a gene: 9. The CDR3 DNA reads TGCGCCAGCAGCCAAGATCTGCGGACAGGCCAATATGGCTACACCTTC. Its translation is CASSQDLRTGQYGYTF.

CDR3 amino acids: CASSLDPGTNYNEQFF. The CDR3 DNA reads TGTGCCAGCAGCTTAGACCCCGGGACAAACTACAATGAGCAGTTCTTC. The J gene is TRBJ2-1, the V gene TRBV11-2; the D gene is possibly TRBD1 (6 bases). Germline-derived CDR1 and CDR2 are SGHAT and FQNNGV. CDR3 length: 16 residues. With 0 bases removed from V and 3 bases from J, the gap between germline ends came to 12 bases. Complete variable domain (other parts from reference TRBV11-2 and TRBJ2-1): EAGVAQSPRYKIIEKRQSVAFWCNPISGHATLYWYQQILGQGPKLLIQFQNNGVVDDSQLPKDRFSAERLKGVDSTLKIQPAKLEDSAVYLCASSLDPGTNYNEQFFGPGTRLTVL.

This chain connects TRBV29-1 to TRBJ2-1; D not certain. V dropped 1 base and J dropped 0 bases, with 10 bases sitting between them. Germline lookup yields CDR1 SQVTM and CDR2 ANQGSEA. The CDR3 runs 15 residues. The CDR3 nucleotides are TGCAGCGTTGAAGGGCTCCTCAGCTCCTACAATGAGCAGTTCTTC. Amino acids: CSVEGLLSSYNEQFF.

The chain carries TRBV5-6 and TRBJ1-2; TRBD1 matches at 8 bases. CDR1 SGHDT and CDR2 YYEEEE come from the germline V gene. The V gene end was trimmed by 4 bases and the J gene end by 3 bases; junction bases not matched to a gene: 5. The CDR3 totals 14 residues. CDR3 in amino acids: CASSPGGMDYGYTF. CDR3 in DNA: TGTGCCAGCAGCCCAGGGGGCATGGACTATGGCTACACCTTC.